This T cell receptor (beta chain) was captured by sequencing in a study of cytomegalovirus exposure and HLA in healthy donors. The trim removed 4 bases at V and 2 bases at J, leaving 10 bases unmatched. The CDR3 has 17 residues. The germline gives CDR1 SGDLS, CDR2 YYNGEE. This clone has a handful of counts. The PCR employed 60 Vbeta primers together with 13 Jbeta primers. The data were produced by immunoSEQ multiplex PCR, yet TCRdb's version contains in-frame clones alone and is incomplete. The table lists about 160,000 clones, 60% to 85% of them singletons, with about 6.7% in the top ten. The sequenced sample was PBMCs. The rearrangement links TRBV9 to TRBJ2-7; 12 bases are a match to TRBD2. The sequence was collected from a man in his forties or fifties in good health and CMV-seropositive. This CDR3 is CASSLYPSGRGAYEQYF. The CDR3, as DNA: TGTGCCAGCAGCCTCTACCCTAGCGGGAGGGGGGCCTACGAGCAGTACTTC. Based on the CDR3 plus reference TRBV9 and TRBJ2-7, the full variable domain is DSGVTQTPKHLITATGQRVTLRCSPRSGDLSVYWYQQSLDQGLQFLIQYYNGEERAKGNILERFSAQQFPDLHSELNLSSLELGDSALYFCASSLYPSGRGAYEQYFGPGTRLTVT.